The entry below describes one T cell receptor (beta chain). This sample was taken from a study of technical replicates of blood from several donors. The V segment lost 7 bases and the J segment 7 bases; nucleotides outside the gene matches: 12. This CDR3 comprises 15 residues. Germline V lookup: CDR1 SEHNR, CDR2 FQNEAQ (reference sequence). Sequencing used immunoSEQ multiplex PCR; TCRdb keeps in-frame clones, though not all of them. This table holds about 82,000 clones, about 90% found once. Specimen: T cells isolated from PBMCs. The TCR sequence derives from a human donor in good health. V and J are TRBV7-9 and TRBJ2-3; TRBD2 agrees at 9 bases. DNA for the CDR3: TGTGCCAGCACATCCCAGGGACTAGCACAATATACGCAGTATTTT. This translates into CASTSQGLAQYTQYF.